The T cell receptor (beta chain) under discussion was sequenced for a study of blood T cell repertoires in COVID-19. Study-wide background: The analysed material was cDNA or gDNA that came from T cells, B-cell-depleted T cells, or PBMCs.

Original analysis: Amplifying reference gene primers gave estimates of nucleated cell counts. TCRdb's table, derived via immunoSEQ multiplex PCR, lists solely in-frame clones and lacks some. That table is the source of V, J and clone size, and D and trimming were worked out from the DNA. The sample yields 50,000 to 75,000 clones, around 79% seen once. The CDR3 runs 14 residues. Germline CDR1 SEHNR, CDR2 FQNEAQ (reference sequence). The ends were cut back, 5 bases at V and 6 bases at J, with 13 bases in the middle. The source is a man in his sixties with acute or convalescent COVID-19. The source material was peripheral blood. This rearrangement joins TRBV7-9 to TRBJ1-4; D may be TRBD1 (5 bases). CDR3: CASSQEGADEKLFF. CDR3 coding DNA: TGTGCCAGCAGCCAGGAAGGGGCTGATGAAAAACTGTTTTTT.